Below, 13 T cell receptor beta chains from the same sample are listed, as sequenced in a study of tumor and adjacent non-tumor tissue in lung cancer listed by TCRdb under 2018. RNA was isolated from bulk, unsorted tissue, and RNA quality was assessed with a NanoDrop ND-1000 and an Agilent 2100. The normal lung samples consisted of distant non-tumor tissue collected more than 3 cm from the tumor edge. Receptor amplification or capture employed multiplex PCR. The sequencer was an Illumina HiSeq 2500. TCRbeta libraries were constructed through three rounds of nested PCR with primers (Table S4) according to protocols modified from ARM-PCR. TCRdb's own reprocessing of the public reads used fastp at Q25 and MiXCR and kept productive beta chains. Every entry covers one CDR3 protein and lists the most common genes and DNA from its rows. In all, the sample holds tens of thousands of distinct CDR3 sequences, and more than 80% of those were seen once. The biggest ten clones account for 45% to 55% of the sample.

What was sequenced was distant non-tumor lung tissue. These receptor sequences come from a man between 60 and 75 years old with non-small cell lung cancer.

Notes on this clonotype: At one end, the junction sequence differs from germline, possibly due to a read error. This chain connects TRBV5-4 to TRBJ2-5; a possible D gene is TRBD2 (5 bases). Looked up from germline, CDR1 is SGHNT and CDR2 is YYREEE (reference sequence). The CDR3 extends over 14 amino acids. The CDR3: CGSRGNYLHETQYF. The DNA for the CDR3 is TGTGGCAGCAGAGGGAACTACCTCCATGAGACCCAGTACTTC.

As to this clonotype: Relative to the germline gene, one junction end is altered; a read error may explain this. This chain links TRBV12-3 or TRBV12-4 with TRBJ1-2; D remains ambiguous. CDR3 size: 14 residues. This CDR3 reads CATRPSYANYGYTF. DNA of the CDR3: TGTGCCACCAGACCATCTTATGCTAACTATGGCTACACGTTC.

The genes are TRBV11-2 and TRBJ1-5; D is uncertain. Germline-derived CDR1 and CDR2 are SGHAT and FQNNGV. This CDR3 comprises 13 residues. V was trimmed by 3 bases and J by 8 bases, leaving 11 bases between them. The CDR3, as DNA: TGTGCCAGCAGCTTTAAAAGGGAAGAGCCCCAGCATTTT. Its protein product is CASSFKREEPQHF.

Concerning this clonotype: Being one base from a much bigger clone, this may be a read error. The chain combines TRBV28 with TRBJ1-1, with a possible D match to TRBD1 (5 bases). Germline V gives CDR1 MDHEN, CDR2 SYDVKM. This CDR3 region has 13 residues. The CDR3 sequence: CAGSFQVRGEAFF. As DNA, the CDR3 is TGTGCCGGCAGTTTTCAGGTGCGGGGGGAAGCTTTCTTT.

For this clonotype: The junction does not match germline at one end; this may be a read error. V usage is TRBV12-3 or TRBV12-4 and J usage is TRBJ1-1; a possible D gene is TRBD1 (6 bases). The CDR3 is 14 amino acids. The CDR3 region is CPSSPTPRGTEAFF. For the CDR3, the DNA is TGTCCCAGCAGTCCCACACCCAGGGGCACTGAAGCTTTCTTT.

Worth noting for this clonotype: An end of the junction differs from the germline gene, which may be a read error. The DNA of the CDR3 is TGTGCCAGCAGCCTCCGGGACACGACTTACGAGCAGAACTTC. Translating it yields CASSLRDTTYEQNF. The chain carries TRBV6-6 and TRBJ2-7; tentative D call: TRBD1 (6 bases). In germline, CDR1 is MNHNY, CDR2 SVGAGI (reference sequence). The CDR3 length is 14 residues.

Regarding this clonotype: This may come from a read error, since a much larger clone is one base off. J is TRBJ2-1 and V is TRBV5-1; D uncertain. CDR1 SGHRS and CDR2 YFSETQ come from the germline V gene. This CDR3 region has 13 residues. The CDR3 DNA sequence: TGCACCAGCAGCTTGCCACCCCTAAATGAGCAGTTCTTC. Amino acid sequence: CTSSLPPLNEQFF.

By sample share, this clonotype is medium-sized (0.01 to 0.1%). V gene TRBV11-2 combines with J gene TRBJ2-1; possibly TRBD1 for D (5 bases). The CDR3 is 15 residues long. V was pared by 0 bases and J by 8 bases, with 14 bases between. CDR1 and CDR2 (germline): SGHAT, FQNNGV. CDR3 protein: CASSLDPGSVYEQFF. For the CDR3, the DNA is TGTGCCAGCAGCTTAGATCCAGGGTCGGTATATGAGCAGTTCTTC.

In regard to this clonotype: This may be a read error, as it is one base from a much larger clone. The chain couples TRBV12-3 or TRBV12-4 to TRBJ1-1, with 8 nucleotides matching TRBD1. CDR3 length: 13 residues. The CDR3 nucleotides are TGTGCCAGCCGCGCTCAGGGGGCTACTGAAGCTTTATTT. Encoded protein: CASRAQGATEALF.

With respect to this clonotype: This CDR3 is missing its conserved last phenylalanine or tryptophan, likely due to a read error. The chain recombines TRBV6-2 or TRBV6-3 with TRBJ2-3; possibly TRBD2 for D (5 bases). Trimming removed 9 bases from V and 3 bases from J, with 25 bases in between. Germline CDR1 MNHEY, CDR2 SVGEGT. The CDR3 totals 17 residues. Here the CDR3 reads CARGEGRPNPETDTQYL. The CDR3 DNA follows: TGTGCCAGGGGAGAAGGACGCCCGAATCCAGAAACAGATACGCAGTATTTG.

The rearrangement links TRBV6-5 to TRBJ1-2; D call uncertain. CDR3 length equals 14 residues. Trimming took off 4 bases at V and 8 bases at J, with 17 bases between the two ends. Germline V gives CDR1 MNHEY, CDR2 SVGAGI. The CDR3 here is CASSFLANPKGYTF. CDR3 sequence (DNA): TGTGCCAGCAGTTTCCTAGCCAACCCCAAGGGCTACACCTTC.

On this clonotype: This CDR3 is missing its conserved last phenylalanine or tryptophan, likely due to a read error. The chain employs TRBV7-8 and TRBJ2-1, with TRBD1 as a possible D gene (5 bases). Germline lookup yields CDR1 SGHVS and CDR2 FQNEAQ. Trimming shortened V by 7 bases and J by 4 bases, and 14 bases separated the two germline ends. This CDR3 contains 14 residues. The CDR3 region is CASTLDRGYNEQFI. CDR3 DNA sequence: TGTGCCAGCACCCTGGATAGGGGTTACAATGAGCAGTTCATC.

Turning to this clonotype: A much larger clone lies one base from this, so it may be a read error. The chain employs TRBV6-1 and TRBJ2-7, with 9 bases that match TRBD1. In germline, CDR1 is MNHNS, CDR2 SASEGT. The CDR3 runs to 12 residues. This chain's CDR3 is CVSSVGQGEQYF. Here the CDR3 DNA reads TGTGTCAGCAGTGTTGGACAGGGGGAGCAGTACTTC.